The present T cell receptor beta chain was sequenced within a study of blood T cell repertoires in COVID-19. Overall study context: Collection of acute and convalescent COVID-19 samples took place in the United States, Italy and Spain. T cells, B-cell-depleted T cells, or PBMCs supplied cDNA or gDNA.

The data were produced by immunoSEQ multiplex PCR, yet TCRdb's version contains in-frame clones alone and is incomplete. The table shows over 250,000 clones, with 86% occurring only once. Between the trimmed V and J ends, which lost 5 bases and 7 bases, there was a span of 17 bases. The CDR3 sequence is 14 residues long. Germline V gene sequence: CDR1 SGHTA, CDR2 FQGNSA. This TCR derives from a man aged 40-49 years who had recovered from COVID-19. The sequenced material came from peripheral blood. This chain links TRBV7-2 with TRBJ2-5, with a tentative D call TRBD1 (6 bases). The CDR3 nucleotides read TGTGCCAGCAGCCTAAAGCAGGGGCAGGGGACCCAGTACTTC. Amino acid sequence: CASSLKQGQGTQYF.